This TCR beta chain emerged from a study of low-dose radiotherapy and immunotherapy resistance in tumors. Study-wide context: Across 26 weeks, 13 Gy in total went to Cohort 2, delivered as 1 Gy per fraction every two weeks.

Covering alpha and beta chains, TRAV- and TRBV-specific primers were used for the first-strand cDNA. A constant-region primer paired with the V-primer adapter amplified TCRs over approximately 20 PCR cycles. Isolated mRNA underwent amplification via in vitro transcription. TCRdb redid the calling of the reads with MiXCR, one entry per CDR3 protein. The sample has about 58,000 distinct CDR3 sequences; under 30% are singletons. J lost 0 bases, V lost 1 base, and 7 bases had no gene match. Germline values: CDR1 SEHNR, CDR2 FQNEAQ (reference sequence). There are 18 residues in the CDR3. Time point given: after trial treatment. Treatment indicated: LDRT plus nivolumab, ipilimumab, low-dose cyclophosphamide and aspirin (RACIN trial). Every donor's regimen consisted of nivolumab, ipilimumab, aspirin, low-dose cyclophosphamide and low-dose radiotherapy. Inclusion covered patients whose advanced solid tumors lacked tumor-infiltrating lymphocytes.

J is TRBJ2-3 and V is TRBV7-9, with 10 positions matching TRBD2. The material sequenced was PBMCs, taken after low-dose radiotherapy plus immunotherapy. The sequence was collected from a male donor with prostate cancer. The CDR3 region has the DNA TGTGCCAGCAGCTTAGTGGGGCTAGCGGGAGCTAGCACAGATACGCAGTATTTT. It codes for CASSLVGLAGASTDTQYF.